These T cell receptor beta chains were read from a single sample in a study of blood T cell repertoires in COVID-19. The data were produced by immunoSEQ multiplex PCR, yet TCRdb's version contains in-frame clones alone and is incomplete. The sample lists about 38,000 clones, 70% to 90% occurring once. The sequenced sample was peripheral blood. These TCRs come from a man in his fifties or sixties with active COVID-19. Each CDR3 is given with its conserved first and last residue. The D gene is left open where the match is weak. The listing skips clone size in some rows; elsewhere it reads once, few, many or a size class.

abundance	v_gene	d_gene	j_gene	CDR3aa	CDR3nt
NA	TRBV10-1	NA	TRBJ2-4	CASSESIGGTEKNIQYF	TGCGCCAGCAGTGAGTCGATCGGAGGGACAGAAAAAAACATTCAGTACTTC
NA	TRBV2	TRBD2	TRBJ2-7	CASRSTSGDITYEQYF	TGTGCCAGCAGGAGTACCAGCGGGGATATTACCTACGAGCAGTACTTC
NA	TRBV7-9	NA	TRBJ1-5	CASSQDTNQPQHF	TGTGCCAGCAGCCAGGACACTAATCAGCCCCAGCATTTT
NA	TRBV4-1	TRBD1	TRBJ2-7	CASSRQTGTGAYEQYF	TGCGCCAGCAGCCGACAAACCGGGACAGGGGCCTACGAGCAGTACTTC
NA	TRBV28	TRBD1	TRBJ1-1	CASSSPLTGVFSQAFF	TGTGCCAGCAGTTCGCCACTGACAGGGGTCTTTAGTCAAGCTTTCTTT
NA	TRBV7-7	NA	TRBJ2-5	CASSFERGETQYF	TGTGCCAGCAGCTTCGAGAGAGGGGAGACCCAGTACTTC
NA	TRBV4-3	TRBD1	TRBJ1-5	CASSQGTGGGQPQHF	TGCGCCAGCAGCCAAGGGACAGGGGGCGGTCAGCCCCAGCATTTT
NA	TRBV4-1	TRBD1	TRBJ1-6	CASSHEGQGYNSPLHF	TGCGCCAGCAGCCATGAAGGACAGGGGTATAATTCACCCCTCCACTTT
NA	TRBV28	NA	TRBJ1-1	CASSPGTQNTEAFF	TGTGCCAGCAGTCCCGGGACACAGAACACTGAAGCTTTCTTT
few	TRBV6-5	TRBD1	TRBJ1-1	CASSRQGSVEAFF	TGTGCCAGCAGTCGACAGGGTTCCGTTGAAGCTTTCTTT
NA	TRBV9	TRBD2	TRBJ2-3	CASSQGLAGLDTQYF	TGTGCCAGCAGCCAAGGACTAGCGGGCTTAGATACGCAGTATTTT
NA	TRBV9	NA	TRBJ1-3	CASGPPGNTIYF	TGTGCCAGCGGGCCTCCTGGAAACACCATATATTTT
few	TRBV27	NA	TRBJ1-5	CASKLTENQPQHF	TGTGCCAGCAAACTAACGGAGAATCAGCCCCAGCATTTT
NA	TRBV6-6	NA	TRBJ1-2	CASSYSAGNYTF	TGTGCCAGCAGTTACTCAGCAGGGAACTACACCTTC
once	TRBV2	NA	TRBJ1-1	CASSLRGSQAFF	TGTGCCAGCAGTTTGAGGGGGAGTCAAGCTTTCTTT
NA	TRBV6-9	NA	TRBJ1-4	CASSSWTALNEKLFF	TGTGCCAGCAGTTCCTGGACAGCCCTTAATGAAAAACTGTTTTTT
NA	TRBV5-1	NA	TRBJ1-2	CASSPAGTLYGYTF	TGCGCCAGCAGCCCAGCCGGGACATTGTATGGCTACACCTTC
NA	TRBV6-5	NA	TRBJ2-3	CASSYSRGTDTQYF	TGTGCCAGCAGTTACTCGCGCGGGACAGATACGCAGTATTTT
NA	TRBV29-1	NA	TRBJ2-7	CAGAGSYSEQYF	TGCGCTGGTGCGGGATCCTACAGCGAGCAGTACTTC
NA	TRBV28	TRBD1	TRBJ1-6	CASTPGQGNSPLHF	TGTGCCAGCACTCCGGGACAGGGAAATTCACCCCTCCACTTT
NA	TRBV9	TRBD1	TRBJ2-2	CASSLRDRANTGELFF	TGTGCCAGCAGTCTCAGGGACAGGGCGAACACCGGGGAGCTGTTTTTT
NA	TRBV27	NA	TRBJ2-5	CASSSGSASPYF	TGTGCCAGCAGTTCAGGCTCGGCCTCCCCGTACTTC
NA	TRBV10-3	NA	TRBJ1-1	CAIRNYVDTEAFF	TGTGCCATCAGGAACTACGTGGACACTGAAGCTTTCTTT
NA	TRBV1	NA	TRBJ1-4	CTSSPPQGASEKLFF	TGCACCAGCAGCCCTCCACAGGGGGCAAGCGAAAAACTGTTTTTT
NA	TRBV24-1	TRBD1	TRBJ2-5	CATSSNRGDQETQYF	TGTGCCACCAGTTCCAACAGGGGGGACCAAGAGACCCAGTACTTC
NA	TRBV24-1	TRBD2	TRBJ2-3	CATSDLAGGFTDTQYF	TGTGCCACCAGTGACTTAGCGGGGGGATTCACAGATACGCAGTATTTT
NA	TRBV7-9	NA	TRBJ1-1	CASSIREGTEAFF	TGTGCCAGCAGCATCAGGGAGGGGACTGAAGCTTTCTTT
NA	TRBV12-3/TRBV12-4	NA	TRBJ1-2	CASSFTGSYGYTF	TGTGCCAGCAGTTTCACAGGGTCCTATGGCTACACCTTC
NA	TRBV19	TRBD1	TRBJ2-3	CASAPGQVRTDTQYF	TGTGCCAGTGCTCCGGGACAGGTTCGCACAGATACGCAGTATTTT
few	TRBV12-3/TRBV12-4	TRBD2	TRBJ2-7	CASSFGAGGEQYF	TGTGCCAGCAGTTTTGGGGCGGGGGGGGAGCAGTACTTC
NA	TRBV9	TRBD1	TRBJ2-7	CASSESRDSLSYEQYF	TGTGCCAGCAGCGAGTCCCGGGACAGCCTCTCCTACGAGCAGTACTTC
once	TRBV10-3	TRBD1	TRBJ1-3	CAISEQGRTIYF	TGTGCCATCAGCGAACAGGGGCGGACCATATATTTT
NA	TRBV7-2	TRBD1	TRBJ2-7	CASSRDRGYEQYF	TGTGCCAGCAGCAGGGACAGGGGTTACGAGCAGTACTTC
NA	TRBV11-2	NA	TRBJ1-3	CASSPGGAGNTIYF	TGTGCCAGCAGCCCAGGTGGGGCAGGAAACACCATATATTTT
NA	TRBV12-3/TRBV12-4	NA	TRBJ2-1	CASSPTYNEQFF	TGTGCCAGCAGTCCAACTTACAATGAGCAGTTCTTC